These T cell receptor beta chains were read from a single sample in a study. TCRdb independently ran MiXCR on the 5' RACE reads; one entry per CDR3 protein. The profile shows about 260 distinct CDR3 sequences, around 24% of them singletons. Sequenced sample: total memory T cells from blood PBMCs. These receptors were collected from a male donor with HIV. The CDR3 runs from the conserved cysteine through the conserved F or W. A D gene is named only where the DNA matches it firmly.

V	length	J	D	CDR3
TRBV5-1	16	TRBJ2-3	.	CASSLGNGGSADTQYF
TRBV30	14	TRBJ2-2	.	CAWARLANTGELFF
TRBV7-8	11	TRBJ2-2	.	CASNQIGELFF
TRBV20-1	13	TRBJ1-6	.	CSARGLGNSPLHF
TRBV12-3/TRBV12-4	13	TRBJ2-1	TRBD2	CASSLSGSNEQFF
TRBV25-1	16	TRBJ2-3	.	CASSEYDDRSTDTQYF
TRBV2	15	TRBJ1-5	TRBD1	CASRGDRSYDQPQHF
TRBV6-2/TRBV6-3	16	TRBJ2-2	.	CASSLTPQGNTGELFF
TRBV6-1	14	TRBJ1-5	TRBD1	CASSSGQSNQPQHF
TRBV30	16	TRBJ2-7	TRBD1	CAWNDLSGTGVYEQYF
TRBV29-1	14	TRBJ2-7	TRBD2	CSVEVSGAAYEQYF
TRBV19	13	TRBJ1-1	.	CASSISAETEAFF
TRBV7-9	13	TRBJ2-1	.	CASSLGGGTEQFF
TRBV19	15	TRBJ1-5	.	CASSVLDGGNQPQHF
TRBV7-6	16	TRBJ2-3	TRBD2	CASSPIFAGGSDTQYF
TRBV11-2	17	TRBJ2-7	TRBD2	CASSLDSGRASSHEQYF
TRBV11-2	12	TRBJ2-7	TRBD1	CASGQGAGEQYF
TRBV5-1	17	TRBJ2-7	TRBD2	CASSSGTSGRGAYEQYF
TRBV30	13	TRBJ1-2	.	CAWSQLEIYGYTF
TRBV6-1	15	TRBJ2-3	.	CASSEALGASATQYF
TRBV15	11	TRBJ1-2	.	CATSRDYGYTF
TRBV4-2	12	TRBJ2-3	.	CASSHGTDTQYF
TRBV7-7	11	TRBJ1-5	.	CAVDGDQPQHF
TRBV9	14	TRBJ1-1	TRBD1	CASSSGTVNTEAFF
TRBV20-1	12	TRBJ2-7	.	CSARTFSYEQYF
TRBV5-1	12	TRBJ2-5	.	CASSLTGETQYF
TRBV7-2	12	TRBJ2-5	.	CASSFGTETQYF
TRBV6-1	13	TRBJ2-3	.	CASSEPHTDTQYF
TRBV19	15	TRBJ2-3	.	CASSIRLGGMDTQYF
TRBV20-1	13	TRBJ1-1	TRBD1	CSASLAGGSEAFF
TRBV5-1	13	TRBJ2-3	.	CASSLEATDTQYF
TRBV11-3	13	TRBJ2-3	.	CASGGQRTDTQYF
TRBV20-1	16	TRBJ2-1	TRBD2	CSARKLGAGDYNEQFF
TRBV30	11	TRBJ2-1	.	CAWIGLVEQFF
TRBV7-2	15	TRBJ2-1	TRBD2	CASSPTSATYNEQFF
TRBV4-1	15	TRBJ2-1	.	CASSPGGRVWNEQFF
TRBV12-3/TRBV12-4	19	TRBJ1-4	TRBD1	CASSLRPPGQGAPNEKLFF
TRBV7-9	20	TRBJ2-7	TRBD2	CASSVLPGLAGGTPSYEQYF